The clone carrying this T cell receptor (beta chain) was recorded once. The method was immunoSEQ multiplex PCR; TCRdb's version includes in-frame clones alone and lacks a portion of them. This table has about 160,000 clones, roughly 95% appearing once. This sample is part of a study of cytomegalovirus exposure and HLA in healthy donors. With 5 bases clipped from V and 4 bases from J, the junction kept 7 bases outside the gene matches. Germline assignment: CDR1 MNHEY and CDR2 SMNVEV (reference sequence). The CDR3 length is 15 residues. The clonotype was recovered from a woman between 18 and 29 years old in good health and CMV-seronegative. The V call is TRBV27, the J call TRBJ1-2, with 10 bases that match TRBD1. Sequencing was done on a sample of PBMCs. As DNA, the CDR3 is TGTGCCAGCAGTCCGTGGACAGGGGGGGGCTATGGCTACACCTTC. Translation gives CASSPWTGGGYGYTF.